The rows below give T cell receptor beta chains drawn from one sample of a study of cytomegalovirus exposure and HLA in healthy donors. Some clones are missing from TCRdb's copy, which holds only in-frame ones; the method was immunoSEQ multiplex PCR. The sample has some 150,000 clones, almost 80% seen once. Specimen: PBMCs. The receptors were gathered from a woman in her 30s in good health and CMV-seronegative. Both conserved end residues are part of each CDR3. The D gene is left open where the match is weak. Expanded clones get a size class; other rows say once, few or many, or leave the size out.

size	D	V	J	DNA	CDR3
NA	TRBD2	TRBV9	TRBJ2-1	TGTGCCAGCAGCGCCGGAGGGGCGGGGGGTCTCAATGAGCAGTTCTTC	CASSAGGAGGLNEQFF
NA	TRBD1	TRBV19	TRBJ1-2	TGTGCCAGTAGTGTGGACAGGAGTTACTATGGCTACACCTTC	CASSVDRSYYGYTF
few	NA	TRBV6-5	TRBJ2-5	TGTGCCAGCAGTTACTCGACGGCAGGGCCGCAAGAGACCCAGTACTTC	CASSYSTAGPQETQYF
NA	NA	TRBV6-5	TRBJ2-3	TGTGCCAGCAGTAGTCCGGCAGGGTCGGTGGATACGCAGTATTTT	CASSSPAGSVDTQYF
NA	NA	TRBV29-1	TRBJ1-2	TGCAGCGTTGGGTTAGCTAACTATGGCTACACCTTC	CSVGLANYGYTF
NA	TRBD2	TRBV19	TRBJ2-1	TGTGCCAGTAGCGGGCGGGGGGGCCCCTACAATGAGCAGTTCTTC	CASSGRGGPYNEQFF
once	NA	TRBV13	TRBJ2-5	TGTGCCAGCAGCCCCCACGGTCAAGAGACCCAGTACTTC	CASSPHGQETQYF
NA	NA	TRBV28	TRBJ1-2	TGTGCCAGCAACCCCTGGACAGACAACTATGGCTACACCTTC	CASNPWTDNYGYTF
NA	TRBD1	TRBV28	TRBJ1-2	TGTGCCAGCAGAGGGACAGGATTGTATGGCTACACCTTC	CASRGTGLYGYTF
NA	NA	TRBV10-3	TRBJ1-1	TGTGCCATCAGTGAGAGGGCCGGGGGAAACACTGAAGCTTTCTTT	CAISERAGGNTEAFF
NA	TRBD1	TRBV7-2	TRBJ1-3	TGTGCCAGCAGCTCGCCCGGACAGGGAGGAAACACCATATATTTT	CASSSPGQGGNTIYF
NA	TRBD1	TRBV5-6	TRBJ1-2	TGTGCCAGCAGCTTGGGGACAGGGCTAACCTATGGCTACACCTTC	CASSLGTGLTYGYTF
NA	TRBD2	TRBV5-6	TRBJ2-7	TGTGCCAGCAGCCCGACTAGCGGGGGGTTCTCGGCGCAGTACTTC	CASSPTSGGFSAQYF
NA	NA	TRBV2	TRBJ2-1	TGTGCCAGCACCACTCGTTTCAATGAGCAGTTCTTC	CASTTRFNEQFF
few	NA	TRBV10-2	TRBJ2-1	TGCGCCAGCAGTGAAGGGGGTTACAATGAGCAGTTCTTC	CASSEGGYNEQFF
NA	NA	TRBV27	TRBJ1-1	TGTGCCAGCAGTTTATTAAGGGGGAACACTGAAGCTTTCTTT	CASSLLRGNTEAFF
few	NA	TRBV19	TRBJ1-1	TGTGCCAGTACTCCGGACCCGGGGGACACTGAAGCTTTCTTT	CASTPDPGDTEAFF
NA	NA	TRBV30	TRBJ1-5	TGTGCCTTGGATACCGGAGGCAATCAGCCCCAGCATTTT	CALDTGGNQPQHF
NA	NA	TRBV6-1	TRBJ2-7	TGTGCCAGCGTCACCATGGCTTACGAGCAGTACTTC	CASVTMAYEQYF
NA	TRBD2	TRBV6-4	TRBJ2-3	TGTGCCAGCAGTGACGCTAGCGGGGGTGGCACAGATACGCAGTATTTT	CASSDASGGGTDTQYF
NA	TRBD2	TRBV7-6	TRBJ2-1	TGTGCCAGCAGCTTAGGCGGGGGGGCCTACAATGAGCAGTTCTTC	CASSLGGGAYNEQFF
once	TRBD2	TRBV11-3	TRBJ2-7	TGTGCCAGCAGCTTAGATGAGTCAGGCGGGGGCTCCTACGAGCAGTACTTC	CASSLDESGGGSYEQYF
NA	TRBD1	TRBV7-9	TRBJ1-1	TGTGCCAGCAAACGGACAGGGTCGGACACTGAAGCTTTCTTT	CASKRTGSDTEAFF
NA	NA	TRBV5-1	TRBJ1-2	TGCGCCAGCAGCTTGGATGGAGCAGGGAACTATGGCTACACCTTC	CASSLDGAGNYGYTF
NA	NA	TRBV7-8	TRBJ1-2	TGTGCCAGCAGCTTTATAGACTATGGCTACACCTTC	CASSFIDYGYTF
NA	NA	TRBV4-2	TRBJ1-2	TGTGCCAGCGCCCGAGGGGGAGGGAATTATGGCTACACCTTC	CASARGGGNYGYTF
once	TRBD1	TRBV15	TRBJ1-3	TGTGCCACCAGCAAGGAACAGGGGGCCGGAAACACCATATATTTT	CATSKEQGAGNTIYF
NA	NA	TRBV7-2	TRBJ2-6	TGTGCCAGCAGCTTATTAACAGGAGTCCGCTCTGGGGCCAACGTCCTGACTTTC	CASSLLTGVRSGANVLTF
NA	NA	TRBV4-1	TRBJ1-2	TGCGCCAGCAGCCACGATGCCGGGACATACTATGGCTACACCTTC	CASSHDAGTYYGYTF
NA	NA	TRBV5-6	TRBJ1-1	TGTGCCAGCAGCCGGGGACACCGACCGGCTTTCTTT	CASSRGHRPAFF
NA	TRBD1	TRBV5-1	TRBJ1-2	TGCGCCAGCAGCCCGATCCCACCGGGGACAGGGACTAACTATGGCTACACCTTC	CASSPIPPGTGTNYGYTF
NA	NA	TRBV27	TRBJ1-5	TGTGCCAGCAGTCACCGGGCAGGGTTAGACCAGCCCCAGCATTTT	CASSHRAGLDQPQHF